This T cell receptor (beta chain) was identified in a study of blood T cell repertoires in COVID-19 (dated by TCRdb to 2018 to 2021). About the investigation overall: The collaborator samples originated in the United States, Italy and Spain and spanned the acute and convalescent phases of COVID-19. The repertoires were released in a freely available public database intended as a resource for research on the immune response to SARS-CoV-2. Where HLA class I and class II types were available, the types were taken from metadata supplied by the sample provider, not from assay-based typing. Deeply sampled blood TCRbeta repertoires from subjects exposed to, actively infected with, or recovered from COVID-19 were included in the dataset. The prospective study material was composed of cDNA or gDNA derived from T cells, B-cell-depleted T cells, or PBMCs. The sample metadata nearly always contained a de-identified subject ID, COVID-19 status, age in years and sex. The samples were drawn from the first 160 participants of the ongoing ImmuneRACE study and from 950 to 1,500 subjects provided by 6 global collaborators.

Results and caveats for the whole study, not just this receptor: How much clinical and demographic metadata was included differed by source and by participant, and the metadata was provided uncurated.

This clone was recorded only once. The clone's antigen remains unknown. No base qualities exist here, and no much larger clone lies one base off it. The immunoSEQ Assay, a bias-controlled multiplex PCR, was used to amplify TCRbeta CDR3 regions from genomic DNA. In the source study's methods: The number of nucleated cells in each sample was estimated from the amplification of reference gene primers within the assay. To quantify the absolute abundance of each unique TCRbeta CDR3 rearrangement, sequence reads were collapsed and filtered. For each sample, productive Simpson clonality was calculated by taking the square root of Simpson's diversity index across productive rearrangements. TCRdb took over this immuneACCESS table, retaining in-frame rearrangements with V and J assigned. Such tables are incomplete; in checked studies, under half of the missing clones stem from an unresolved V gene, and the remainder is unexplained. V, J and clone size are taken as reported in that table, and D and trimming were inferred from the DNA itself. The table for this sample lists about 190,000 clones; roughly four fifths of them were counted only once. The top ten clones comprise approximately 6.2% of the sample.

The CDR3 spans 13 residues, from the cysteine through the phenylalanine. Left in the record is the CDR3 DNA by itself, 39 bases read in frame from the first base. V was cut back by 4 bases and J by 1 base, leaving a gap of 7 bases between them. CDR1 and CDR2 (SGHTA, FQGTGA) derive from the germline V gene. Collaborating institutions collected whole blood in K2EDTA tubes following their own protocols. For TCRbeta analysis, collaborators shipped samples as frozen whole blood, isolated PBMCs, or DNA extracted from either of those sample types. Recombination joined TRBV7-3 with TRBJ1-1; there is no confident call for the D gene. The receptor's source is a woman aged 40 to 49 with acute or convalescent COVID-19. Sequences were obtained from peripheral blood. The bases read TGTGCCAGCAGCTCGACACCGAACACTGAAGCTTTCTTT. This translates into CASSSTPNTEAFF.